Listed below are T cell receptor beta chains from one sample, sequenced in a study of T cells in Graves' hyperthyroidism and ophthalmopathy. From the multiplex PCR reads, TCRdb called clonotypes with MiXCR, one entry per CDR3 protein. The profile covers some 560,000 distinct CDR3 sequences, with roughly 15% appearing a single time and approximately 14% taken by the ten largest. Sequenced: blood. The origin of the receptors is a woman aged 40 to 50 with Graves' hyperthyroidism. Each CDR3 is given without its conserved first and last residue.

TRBV7-2 ASSLGAATNYGYT
TRBV28 ASRYSGRAFTDTQY
TRBV6-1 ASRRDRAEKLF
TRBV10-1 ASSVRQRQH
TRBV5-1 ASSTGTGVEQY
TRBV6-1 ASRTAAFSYT
TRBV6-2/TRBV6-3 ASSYRRGRTDTQY
TRBV19 ASSPTGVGQPQH
TRBV5-1 ASIGREETQY
TRBV20-1 SAIRRGSYNEQF
TRBV19 ASRDTGVFYNEQF
TRBV18 ASSRDRGREQY